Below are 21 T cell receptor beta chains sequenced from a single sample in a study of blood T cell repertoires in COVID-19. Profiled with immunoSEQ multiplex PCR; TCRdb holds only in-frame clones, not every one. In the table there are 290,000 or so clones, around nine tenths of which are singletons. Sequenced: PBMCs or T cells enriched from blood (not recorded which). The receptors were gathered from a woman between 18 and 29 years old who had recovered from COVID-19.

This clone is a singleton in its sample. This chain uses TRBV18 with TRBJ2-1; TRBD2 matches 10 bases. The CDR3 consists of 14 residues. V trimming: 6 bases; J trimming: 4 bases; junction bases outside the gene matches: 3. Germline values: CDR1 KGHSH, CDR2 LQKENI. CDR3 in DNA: TGTGCCAGCTCGTTAGCGGGAGGATACAATGAGCAGTTCTTC. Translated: CASSLAGGYNEQFF. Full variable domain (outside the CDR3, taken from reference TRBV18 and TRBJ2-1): NAGVMQNPRHLVRRRGQEARLRCSPMKGHSHVYWYRQLPEEGLKFMVYLQKENIIDESGMPKERFSAEFPKEGPSILRIQQVVRGDSAAYFCASSLAGGYNEQFFGPGTRLTVL.

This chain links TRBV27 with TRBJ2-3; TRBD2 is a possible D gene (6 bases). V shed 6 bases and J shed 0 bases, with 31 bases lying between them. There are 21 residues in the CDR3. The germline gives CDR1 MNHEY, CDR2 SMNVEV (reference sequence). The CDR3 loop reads CASSLKALVVLGGISTDTQYF. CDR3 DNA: TGTGCCAGCAGCCTGAAGGCGCTAGTCGTTTTGGGCGGGATAAGCACAGATACGCAGTATTTT.

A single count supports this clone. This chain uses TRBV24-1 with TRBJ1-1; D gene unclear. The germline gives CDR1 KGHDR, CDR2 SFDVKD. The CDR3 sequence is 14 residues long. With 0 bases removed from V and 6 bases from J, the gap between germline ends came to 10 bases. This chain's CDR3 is CATSDLNSRPEAFF. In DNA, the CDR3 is TGTGCCACCAGTGATTTGAACAGTAGGCCTGAAGCTTTCTTT.

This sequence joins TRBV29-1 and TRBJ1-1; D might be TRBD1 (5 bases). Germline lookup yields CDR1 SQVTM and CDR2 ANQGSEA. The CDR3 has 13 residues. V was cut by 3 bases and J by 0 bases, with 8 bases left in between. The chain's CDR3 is CSVETVMNTEAFF. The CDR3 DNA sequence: TGCAGCGTTGAGACAGTCATGAACACTGAAGCTTTCTTT.

Written as DNA, the CDR3 is TGTGCCACCAGCAACAGACAGGGGTCGAATGAAAAACTGTTTTTT. This sequence encodes CATSNRQGSNEKLFF. J is TRBJ1-4 and V is TRBV15; 8 nucleotides line up with TRBD1. V shed 4 bases, J shed 5 bases, and the junction held 6 bases outside the gene matches. The V gene's germline CDR1 is LNHNV and CDR2 YYDKDF (reference sequence). The length of the CDR3 is 15 residues.

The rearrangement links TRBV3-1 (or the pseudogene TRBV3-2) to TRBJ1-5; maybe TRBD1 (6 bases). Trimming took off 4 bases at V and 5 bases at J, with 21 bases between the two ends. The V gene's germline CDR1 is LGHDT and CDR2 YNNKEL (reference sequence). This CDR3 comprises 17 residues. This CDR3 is CASSPQPTGGLHQPQHF. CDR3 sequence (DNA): TGTGCCAGCAGCCCTCAACCGACGGGGGGCCTACATCAGCCCCAGCATTTT.

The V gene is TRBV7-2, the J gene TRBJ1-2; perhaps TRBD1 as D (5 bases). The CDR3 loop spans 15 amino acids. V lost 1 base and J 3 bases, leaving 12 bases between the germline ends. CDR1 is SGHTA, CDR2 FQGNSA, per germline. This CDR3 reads CASSLEPGNYYGYTF. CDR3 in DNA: TGTGCCAGCAGCTTAGAACCAGGGAATTACTATGGCTACACCTTC.

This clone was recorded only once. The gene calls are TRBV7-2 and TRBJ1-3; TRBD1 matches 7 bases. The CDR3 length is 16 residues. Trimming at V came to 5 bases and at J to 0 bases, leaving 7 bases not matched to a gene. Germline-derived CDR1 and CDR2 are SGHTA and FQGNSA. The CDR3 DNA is TGTGCCAGCAGCGAACGGGGACAGATCTCTGGAAACACCATATATTTT. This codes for CASSERGQISGNTIYF.

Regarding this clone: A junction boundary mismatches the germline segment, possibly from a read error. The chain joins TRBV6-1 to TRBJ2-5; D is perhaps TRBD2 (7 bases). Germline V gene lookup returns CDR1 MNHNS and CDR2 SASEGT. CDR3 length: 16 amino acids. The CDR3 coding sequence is TGTGCCAGCAGTGAACTTTTGCGGGGGCTTCAAGCGACCCAGTACTTC. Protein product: CASSELLRGLQATQYF.

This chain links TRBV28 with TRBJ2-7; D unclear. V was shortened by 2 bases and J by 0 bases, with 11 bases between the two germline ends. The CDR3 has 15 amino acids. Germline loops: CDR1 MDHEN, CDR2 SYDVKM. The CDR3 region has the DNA TGTGCCAGCAGTTTACCGGCAGGTAGCTCCTACGAGCAGTACTTC. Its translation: CASSLPAGSSYEQYF.

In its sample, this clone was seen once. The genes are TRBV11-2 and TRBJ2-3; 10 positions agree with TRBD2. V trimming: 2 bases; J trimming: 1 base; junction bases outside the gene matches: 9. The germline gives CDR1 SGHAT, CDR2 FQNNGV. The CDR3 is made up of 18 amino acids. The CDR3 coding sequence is TGTGCCAGCAGCTTATCGATAGCGGGAGGTTCTGGCACAGATACGCAGTATTTT. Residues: CASSLSIAGGSGTDTQYF.

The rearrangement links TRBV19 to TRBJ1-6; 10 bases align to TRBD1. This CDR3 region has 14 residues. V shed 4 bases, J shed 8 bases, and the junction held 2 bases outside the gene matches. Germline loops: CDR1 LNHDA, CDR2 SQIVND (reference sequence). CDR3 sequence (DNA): TGTGCCAGTAGTACAGGACAGGGGGATTCACCCCTCCACTTT. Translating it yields CASSTGQGDSPLHF.

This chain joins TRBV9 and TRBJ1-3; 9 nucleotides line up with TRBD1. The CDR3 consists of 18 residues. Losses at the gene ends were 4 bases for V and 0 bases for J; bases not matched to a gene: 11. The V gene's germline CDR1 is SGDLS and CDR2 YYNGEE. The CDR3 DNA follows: TGTGCCAGCAGCCCACATGGACAGGGGCTAAACTCTGGAAACACCATATATTTT. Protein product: CASSPHGQGLNSGNTIYF.

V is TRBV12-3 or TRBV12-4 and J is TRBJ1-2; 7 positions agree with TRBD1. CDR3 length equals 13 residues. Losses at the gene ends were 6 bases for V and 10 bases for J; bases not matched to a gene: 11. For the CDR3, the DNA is TGTGCCAGCAGCCTAGGGACAGTGCCCCACTACACCTTC. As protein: CASSLGTVPHYTF.

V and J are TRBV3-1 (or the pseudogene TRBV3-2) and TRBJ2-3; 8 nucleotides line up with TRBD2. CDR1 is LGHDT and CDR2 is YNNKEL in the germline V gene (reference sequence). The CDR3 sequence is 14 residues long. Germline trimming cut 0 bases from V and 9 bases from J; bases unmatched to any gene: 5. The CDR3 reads CASSQDRGLGTQYF. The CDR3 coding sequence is TGTGCCAGCAGCCAAGATCGGGGACTAGGGACGCAGTATTTT.

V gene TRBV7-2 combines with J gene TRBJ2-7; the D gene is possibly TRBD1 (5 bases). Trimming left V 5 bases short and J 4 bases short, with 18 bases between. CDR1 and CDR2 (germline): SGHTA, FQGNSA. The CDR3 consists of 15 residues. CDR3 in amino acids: CASSAQASLGYEQYF. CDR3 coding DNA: TGTGCCAGCAGCGCACAGGCCTCCTTGGGTTACGAGCAGTACTTC.

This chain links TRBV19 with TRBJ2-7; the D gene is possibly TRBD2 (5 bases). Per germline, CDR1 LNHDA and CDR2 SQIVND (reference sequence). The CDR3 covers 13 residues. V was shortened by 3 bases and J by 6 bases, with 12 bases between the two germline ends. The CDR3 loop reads CASSMGSDGEQYF. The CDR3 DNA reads TGTGCCAGTAGTATGGGTAGCGATGGCGAGCAGTACTTC.

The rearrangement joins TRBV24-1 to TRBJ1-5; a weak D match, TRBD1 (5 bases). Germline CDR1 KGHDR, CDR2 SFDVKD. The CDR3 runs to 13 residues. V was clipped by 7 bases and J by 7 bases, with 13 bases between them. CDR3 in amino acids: CATRGGVGQPQHF. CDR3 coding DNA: TGTGCCACCAGGGGAGGGGTAGGGCAGCCCCAGCATTTT.

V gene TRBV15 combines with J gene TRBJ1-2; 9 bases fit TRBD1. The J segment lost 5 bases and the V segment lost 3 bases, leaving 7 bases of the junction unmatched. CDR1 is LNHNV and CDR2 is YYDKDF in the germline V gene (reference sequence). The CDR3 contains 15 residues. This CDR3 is CATSSRDRARYGYTF. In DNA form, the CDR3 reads TGTGCCACCAGCAGCCGGGACAGGGCTCGGTATGGCTACACCTTC.

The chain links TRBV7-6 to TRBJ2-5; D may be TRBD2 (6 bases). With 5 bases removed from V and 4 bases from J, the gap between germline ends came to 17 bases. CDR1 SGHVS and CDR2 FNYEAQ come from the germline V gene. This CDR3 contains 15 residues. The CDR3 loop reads CASSVPTGTVETQYF. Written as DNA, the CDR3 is TGTGCCAGCAGCGTCCCGACCGGGACTGTAGAGACCCAGTACTTC.

CDR3 residues: CASRPSGQGVEDYGYTF. The CDR3 region has the DNA TGTGCCAGCAGACCGTCCGGACAGGGGGTAGAGGACTATGGCTACACCTTC. The chain joins TRBV7-3 to TRBJ1-2; 10 bases are shared with TRBD1. In germline, CDR1 is SGHTA, CDR2 FQGTGA. The V gene end was trimmed by 6 bases and the J gene end by 3 bases; junction bases not matched to a gene: 13. The CDR3 has 17 residues.